The rows below give T cell receptor beta chains drawn from one sample of a study of blood T cell repertoires in COVID-19. The assay was immunoSEQ multiplex PCR, and TCRdb's table has in-frame clones only and misses some. Among 180,000 or so clones, around nine tenths were seen once, and the ten largest hold over 3.5%. Material for sequencing was peripheral blood. The receptor source for this set is a young man with active or convalescent COVID-19. Each CDR3 is given with its conserved first and last residue. The order of the fields is J gene, clone size, V gene, D gene, CDR3 protein, CDR3 DNA. A D gene is named only where the DNA matches it firmly. Expanded clones are given a class, and other clones once, few, many or no size at all.

J: TRBJ1-1
size: few
V: TRBV10-2
D: -
CDR3: CATRGSAGTEAFF
DNA: TGCGCCACCAGGGGATCTGCGGGGACTGAAGCTTTCTTT

J: TRBJ2-1
size: -
V: TRBV4-3
D: -
CDR3: CASSQDPGAYNEQFF
DNA: TGCGCCAGCAGCCAAGACCCGGGGGCCTACAATGAGCAGTTCTTC

J: TRBJ2-1
size: -
V: TRBV14
D: -
CDR3: CASSQQGGYSYNEQFF
DNA: TGTGCCAGCAGCCAACAAGGAGGGTATTCGTACAATGAGCAGTTCTTC

J: TRBJ1-5
size: -
V: TRBV19
D: TRBD1
CDR3: CASIPGQGPNQPQHF
DNA: TGTGCCAGTATTCCGGGACAGGGACCCAATCAGCCCCAGCATTTT

J: TRBJ1-1
size: -
V: TRBV30
D: -
CDR3: CAWKLNTEAFF
DNA: TGTGCCTGGAAGCTGAACACTGAAGCTTTCTTT

J: TRBJ2-2
size: -
V: TRBV2
D: TRBD1
CDR3: CASSAPGQGRIDTGELFF
DNA: TGTGCCAGCAGTGCTCCGGGACAGGGGAGAATTGACACCGGGGAGCTGTTTTTT

J: TRBJ1-2
size: -
V: TRBV25-1
D: -
CDR3: CASSDSKEVNYGYTF
DNA: TGTGCCAGCAGTGATTCTAAGGAGGTTAACTATGGCTACACCTTC

J: TRBJ2-1
size: -
V: TRBV15
D: -
CDR3: CATSRDGYNEQFF
DNA: TGTGCCACCAGCAGAGACGGGTACAATGAGCAGTTCTTC

J: TRBJ2-5
size: -
V: TRBV6-6
D: -
CDR3: CASSYSRQETQYF
DNA: TGTGCCAGCAGTTACTCCCGCCAAGAGACCCAGTACTTC

J: TRBJ1-2
size: -
V: TRBV6-6
D: TRBD1
CDR3: CASSWNQGAQGYTF
DNA: TGTGCCAGCAGTTGGAATCAGGGGGCTCAGGGCTACACCTTC

J: TRBJ1-1
size: -
V: TRBV6-1
D: -
CDR3: CASSVRFDTEAFF
DNA: TGTGCCAGCAGTGTCCGGTTCGACACTGAAGCTTTCTTT

J: TRBJ1-1
size: -
V: TRBV29-1
D: -
CDR3: CSVERRGNTEAFF
DNA: TGCAGCGTTGAAAGACGGGGGAACACTGAAGCTTTCTTT

J: TRBJ1-2
size: -
V: TRBV5-1
D: -
CDR3: CASNQGYAAYGYTF
DNA: TGCGCCAGCAACCAGGGGTATGCTGCCTATGGCTACACCTTC

J: TRBJ1-6
size: -
V: TRBV15
D: -
CDR3: CATSRSGPINSPLHF
DNA: TGTGCCACCAGCAGATCCGGTCCTATTAATTCACCCCTCCACTTT

J: TRBJ2-3
size: few
V: TRBV6-4
D: TRBD2
CDR3: CASSLSGGADTQYF
DNA: TGTGCCAGCAGCCTTAGCGGGGGAGCAGATACGCAGTATTTT

J: TRBJ1-1
size: -
V: TRBV12-3/TRBV12-4
D: -
CDR3: CASSLVRVTEAFF
DNA: TGTGCCAGCAGTTTAGTTCGGGTAACTGAAGCTTTCTTT

J: TRBJ2-2
size: -
V: TRBV11-2
D: -
CDR3: CASSHPLRPGELFF
DNA: TGTGCCAGCAGCCACCCCCTACGTCCCGGGGAGCTGTTTTTT

J: TRBJ1-4
size: -
V: TRBV30
D: TRBD1
CDR3: CAWSSGQVRKLFF
DNA: TGTGCCTGGAGTTCCGGACAGGTGCGGAAACTGTTTTTT

J: TRBJ2-2
size: -
V: TRBV7-9
D: -
CDR3: CASSLSGSVTGELFF
DNA: TGTGCCAGCAGCTTAAGTGGTTCGGTCACCGGGGAGCTGTTTTTT

J: TRBJ1-1
size: -
V: TRBV19
D: TRBD1
CDR3: CASSITGTGGTEAFF
DNA: TGTGCCAGTAGTATTACCGGGACAGGGGGGACTGAAGCTTTCTTT

J: TRBJ1-1
size: -
V: TRBV28
D: -
CDR3: CASSWPGDTEAFF
DNA: TGTGCCAGCAGTTGGCCGGGGGACACTGAAGCTTTCTTT

J: TRBJ2-3
size: -
V: TRBV18
D: TRBD2
CDR3: CASSRRLAASTDTQYF
DNA: TGTGCCAGCTCGCGCAGACTAGCGGCTAGCACAGATACGCAGTATTTT

J: TRBJ2-4
size: -
V: TRBV9
D: TRBD2
CDR3: CASSVAGVAGGRGNIQYF
DNA: TGTGCCAGCAGCGTAGCTGGAGTAGCGGGGGGGCGCGGAAACATTCAGTACTTC

J: TRBJ2-5
size: -
V: TRBV19
D: TRBD2
CDR3: CASSIRREVEETQYF
DNA: TGTGCCAGTAGTATTCGGCGGGAGGTGGAGGAGACCCAGTACTTC

J: TRBJ1-1
size: once
V: TRBV5-5
D: -
CDR3: CASRKGGANTEAFF
DNA: TGTGCCAGCCGCAAAGGGGGGGCGAACACTGAAGCTTTCTTT

J: TRBJ2-5
size: -
V: TRBV18
D: -
CDR3: CASSPSGPDPQETQYF
DNA: TGTGCCAGCTCACCAAGCGGGCCGGACCCTCAAGAGACCCAGTACTTC

J: TRBJ1-1
size: -
V: TRBV9
D: TRBD1
CDR3: CASSVTGVNTEAFF
DNA: TGTGCCAGCAGCGTTACAGGGGTGAACACTGAAGCTTTCTTT

J: TRBJ1-2
size: few
V: TRBV2
D: TRBD1
CDR3: CANKGQDHYGYTF
DNA: TGTGCCAACAAAGGACAGGACCACTATGGCTACACCTTC

J: TRBJ1-1
size: -
V: TRBV25-1
D: TRBD1
CDR3: CASSELADRGNPEAFF
DNA: TGTGCCAGCAGTGAATTGGCGGACAGGGGTAACCCTGAAGCTTTCTTT

J: TRBJ1-1
size: few
V: TRBV7-2
D: -
CDR3: CASSLKRLHTEAFF
DNA: TGTGCCAGCAGCCTAAAGAGGTTGCACACTGAAGCTTTCTTT

J: TRBJ1-2
size: -
V: TRBV6-5
D: TRBD1
CDR3: CASSYSRDRGSYTF
DNA: TGTGCCAGCAGTTACTCGAGGGACAGGGGTAGCTACACCTTC

J: TRBJ2-1
size: -
V: TRBV3-1/TRBV3-2
D: TRBD2
CDR3: CASSQVRGGDRVPAYNEQFF
DNA: TGTGCCAGCAGCCAAGTACGCGGGGGGGATAGGGTCCCTGCTTACAATGAGCAGTTCTTC

J: TRBJ1-5
size: -
V: TRBV2
D: -
CDR3: CASRENQGNQPQHF
DNA: TGTGCCAGCAGGGAAAACCAGGGCAATCAGCCCCAGCATTTT

J: TRBJ2-5
size: -
V: TRBV11-3
D: -
CDR3: CASSAGVVPFQETQYF
DNA: TGTGCCAGCAGCGCCGGGGTAGTACCCTTCCAAGAGACCCAGTACTTC

J: TRBJ1-2
size: -
V: TRBV4-1
D: -
CDR3: CASSQAPGTQDGYTF
DNA: TGCGCCAGCAGCCAAGCCCCGGGAACGCAAGATGGCTACACCTTC

J: TRBJ1-1
size: few
V: TRBV29-1
D: -
CDR3: CSAHNTNVYPEAFF
DNA: TGCAGCGCCCACAATACGAATGTGTACCCTGAAGCTTTCTTT

J: TRBJ1-3
size: -
V: TRBV7-3
D: -
CDR3: CASSLLGGDTIYF
DNA: TGTGCCAGCAGCTTATTGGGGGGAGACACCATATATTTT

J: TRBJ2-1
size: -
V: TRBV6-5
D: -
CDR3: CASRYMGPYNEQFF
DNA: TGTGCCAGCAGGTACATGGGCCCTTACAATGAGCAGTTCTTC

J: TRBJ2-7
size: -
V: TRBV2
D: TRBD1
CDR3: CASSQRRDSYEQYF
DNA: TGTGCCAGCAGTCAGCGACGGGACAGCTACGAGCAGTACTTC

J: TRBJ1-2
size: -
V: TRBV24-1
D: -
CDR3: CATSDQDSYYGYTF
DNA: TGTGCCACCAGTGACCAGGACAGCTACTATGGCTACACCTTC

J: TRBJ1-2
size: -
V: TRBV24-1
D: -
CDR3: CATSDSIGDGYTF
DNA: TGTGCCACCAGTGATTCCATCGGTGATGGCTACACCTTC

J: TRBJ1-5
size: -
V: TRBV27
D: -
CDR3: CASSFQGGGQPQHF
DNA: TGTGCCAGCAGTTTCCAGGGTGGCGGTCAGCCCCAGCATTTT